This T cell receptor (beta chain) derives from a study of CD8+CD57+ T cells in acquired aplastic anemia (dated by TCRdb to the late 2010s). Regarding the research as a whole: Extracted DNA from sorted CD4+ and CD8+ cells averaged approximately 3 ug, ranging from roughly 0.2 to 30 ug. Healthy donor samples averaged about 9.8 million reads for CD4+ and 11 million to 12 million for CD8+ cells. Broader findings and caveats from the paper: About 30 CD8+ CDR3 sequences were found to be shared between patients and controls, but these sequences appeared to be highly expressed in patients and within the immunodominant clones of the patients. CD8+ Simpson's diversity did not differ significantly between patients and healthy controls (P=0.060).

The CDR3 goes from the cysteine to the phenylalanine over 15 residues. Of all the DNA, just the CDR3 is kept, 45 bases in frame from base 1. CDR1 and CDR2 were assigned from the germline V gene (reference sequence) as MNHEY and SMNVEV. V is pruned by 5 bases and J by 4 bases, leaving 8 bases of the junction without a gene match. TCR repertoires of sorted CD4+ and CD8+ blood T cells from severe aplastic anemia patients and healthy subjects were deep-sequenced in the study. Ficoll-Paque density gradient centrifugation was used to isolate peripheral blood mononuclear cells. Before DNA extraction, CD4+ and CD8+ T cells were sorted by FACS or by magnetic beads. There are a few counts of this clonotype. Its antigen remains unidentified. One base away there is no much larger clone; base qualities are not given. Genomic DNA was used as template for profiling of TCR beta VDJ combinations and CDR3 sequences. TCR repertoire sequencing was run on an Illumina HiSeq 2000. Processing in the source paper ran as follows. TRBV/TRBJ rearrangement plots, CDR3 size and DJ length profiles, and Simpson's diversity index were used to assess repertoires. The most abundant DNA sequence in the deep sequencing data was defined as the immunodominant clone. CDR3 amino acid sequences were screened for sharing across subjects and compared with published repertoires and the VDJdb database. Clones were called with MiXCR by TCRdb after fastp trimmed the public reads at Q25, and only in-frame beta chains were retained. CDR3 protein sequences are deduplicated, and each keeps its most common genes and DNA. These V and J calls are TCRdb output, not the study's own analysis. This sample is represented by 98,000 or so distinct CDR3 sequences; 40% to 60% of them were singletons. The ten largest clones take up 30% to 40% of the sample.

The clonotype originates from a human donor in good health, serving as a control. Sequencing was done on a sample of sorted CD4+, CD8+, or CD8+CD57+ T cells (not recorded which) from PBMCs. The chain is encoded by TRBV27 joined to TRBJ1-1, and 9 junction bases match TRBD1. DNA sequence: TGTGCCAGCAGTCTTCGGGACAGGGTTGGCACTGAAGCTTTCTTT. Its protein product is CASSLRDRVGTEAFF.